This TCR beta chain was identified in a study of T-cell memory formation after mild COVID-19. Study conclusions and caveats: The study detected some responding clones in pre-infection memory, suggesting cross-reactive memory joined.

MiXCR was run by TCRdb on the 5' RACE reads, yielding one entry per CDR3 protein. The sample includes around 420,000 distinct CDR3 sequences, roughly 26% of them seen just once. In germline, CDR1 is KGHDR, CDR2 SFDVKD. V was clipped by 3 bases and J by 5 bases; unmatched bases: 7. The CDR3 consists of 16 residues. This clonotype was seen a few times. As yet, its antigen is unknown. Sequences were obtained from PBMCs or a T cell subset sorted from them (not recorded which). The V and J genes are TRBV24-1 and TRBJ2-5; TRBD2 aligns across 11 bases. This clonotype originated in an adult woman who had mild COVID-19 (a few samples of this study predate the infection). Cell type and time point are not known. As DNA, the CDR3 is TGTGCCACCAGTGATATTAGCGGGAGGGCCGGGGAGACCCAGTACTTC. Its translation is CATSDISGRAGETQYF.